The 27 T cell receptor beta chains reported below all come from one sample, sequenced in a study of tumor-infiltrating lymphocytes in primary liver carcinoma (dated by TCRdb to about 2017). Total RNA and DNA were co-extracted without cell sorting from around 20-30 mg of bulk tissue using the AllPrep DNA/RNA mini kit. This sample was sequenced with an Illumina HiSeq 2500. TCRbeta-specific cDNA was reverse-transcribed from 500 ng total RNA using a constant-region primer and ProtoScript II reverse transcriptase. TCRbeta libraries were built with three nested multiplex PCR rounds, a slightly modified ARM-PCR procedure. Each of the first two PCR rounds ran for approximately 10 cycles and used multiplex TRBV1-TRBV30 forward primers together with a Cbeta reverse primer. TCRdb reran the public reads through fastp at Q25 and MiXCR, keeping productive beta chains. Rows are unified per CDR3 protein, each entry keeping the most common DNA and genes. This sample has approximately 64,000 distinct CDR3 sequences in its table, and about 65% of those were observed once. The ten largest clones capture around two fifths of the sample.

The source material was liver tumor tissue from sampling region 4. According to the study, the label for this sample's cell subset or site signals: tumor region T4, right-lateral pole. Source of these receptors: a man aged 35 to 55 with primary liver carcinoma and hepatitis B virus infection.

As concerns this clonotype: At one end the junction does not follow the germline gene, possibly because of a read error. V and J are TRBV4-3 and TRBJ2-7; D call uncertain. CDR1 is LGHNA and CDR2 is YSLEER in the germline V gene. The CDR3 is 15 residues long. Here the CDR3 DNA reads TGCACCAGCAGCCAAGATGGCAGTAAATCCTACGATCAGTACTTC. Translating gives CTSSQDGSKSYDQYF.

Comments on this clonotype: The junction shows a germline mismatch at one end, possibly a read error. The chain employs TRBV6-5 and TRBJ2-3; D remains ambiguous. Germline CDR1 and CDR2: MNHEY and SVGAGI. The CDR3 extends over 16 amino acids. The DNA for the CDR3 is TGTGCCAGCAGTCCCCCCTCCGGGCGGAGCACAGATACGCGGTATTTT. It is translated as CASSPPSGRSTDTRYF.

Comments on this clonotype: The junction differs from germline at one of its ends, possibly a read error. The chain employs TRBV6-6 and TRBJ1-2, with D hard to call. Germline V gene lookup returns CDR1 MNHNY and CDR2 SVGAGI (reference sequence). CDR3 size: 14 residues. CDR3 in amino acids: CASTTGPSNYGYTF. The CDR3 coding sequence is TGTGCCAGCACCACGGGTCCCAGTAACTATGGTTACACCTTC.

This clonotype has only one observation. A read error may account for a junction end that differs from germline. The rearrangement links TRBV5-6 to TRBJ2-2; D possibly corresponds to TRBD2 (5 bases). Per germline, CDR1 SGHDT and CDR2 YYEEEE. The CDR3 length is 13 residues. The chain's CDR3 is CARSPIYTGELSF. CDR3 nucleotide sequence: TGTGCCAGAAGCCCGATTTACACCGGGGAGCTGTCTTTT.

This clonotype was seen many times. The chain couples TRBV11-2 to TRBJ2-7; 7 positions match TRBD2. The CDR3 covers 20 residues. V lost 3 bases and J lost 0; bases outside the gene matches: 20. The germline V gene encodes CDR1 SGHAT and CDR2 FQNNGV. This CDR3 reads CASSLREGRSSGLSSYEQYF. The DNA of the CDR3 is TGTGCCAGCAGCTTGAGGGAGGGGAGGAGTAGCGGGCTCAGCTCCTACGAGCAGTACTTC.

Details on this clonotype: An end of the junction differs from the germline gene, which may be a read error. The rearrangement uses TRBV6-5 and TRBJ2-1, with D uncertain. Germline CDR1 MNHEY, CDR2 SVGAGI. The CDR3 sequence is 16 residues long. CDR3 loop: CASSYSTSSSYNELFF. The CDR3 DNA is TGTGCCAGCAGTTACTCTACGAGCTCCTCATACAATGAGCTGTTCTTC.

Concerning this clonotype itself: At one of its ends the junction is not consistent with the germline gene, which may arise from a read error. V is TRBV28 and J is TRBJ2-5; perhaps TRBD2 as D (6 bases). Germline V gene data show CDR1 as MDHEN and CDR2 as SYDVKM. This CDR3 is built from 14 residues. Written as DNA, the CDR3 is TGTGCAAGCAGTTTATGGGCGGGGATGGAGGCCCAGTACTTC. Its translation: CASSLWAGMEAQYF.

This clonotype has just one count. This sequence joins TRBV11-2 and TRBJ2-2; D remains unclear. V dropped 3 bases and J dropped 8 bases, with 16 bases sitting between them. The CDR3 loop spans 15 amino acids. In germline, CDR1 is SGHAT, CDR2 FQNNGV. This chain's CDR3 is CASSFVGSNSGELFF. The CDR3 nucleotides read TGTGCCAGCAGCTTTGTGGGATCGAACTCAGGGGAGCTGTTTTTT.

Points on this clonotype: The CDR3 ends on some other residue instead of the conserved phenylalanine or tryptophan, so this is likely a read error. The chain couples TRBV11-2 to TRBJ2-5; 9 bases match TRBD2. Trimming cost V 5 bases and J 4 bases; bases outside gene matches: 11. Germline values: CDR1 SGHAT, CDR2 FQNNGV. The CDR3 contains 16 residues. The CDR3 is CASSQIPGGGGETQYL. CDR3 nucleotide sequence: TGTGCCAGCAGCCAAATTCCTGGCGGGGGGGGAGAGACCCAGTACCTC.

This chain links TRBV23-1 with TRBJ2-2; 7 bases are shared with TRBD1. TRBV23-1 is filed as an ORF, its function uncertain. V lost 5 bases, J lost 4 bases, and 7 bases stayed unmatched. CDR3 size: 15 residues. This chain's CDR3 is CASSGQGVFTGELFF. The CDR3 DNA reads TGCGCCAGCAGTGGGCAGGGGGTATTCACCGGGGAGCTGTTTTTT.

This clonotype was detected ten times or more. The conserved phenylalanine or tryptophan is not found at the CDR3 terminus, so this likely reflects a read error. CDR3 bases: TGCAGCGTCCACACTGGGACGGAAGAACCCCAGTACCTC. Its protein product is CSVHTGTEEPQYL. The genes are TRBV29-1 and TRBJ2-5, with D possibly called TRBD1 or TRBD2 (5 bases each). Germline V gene lookup returns CDR1 SQVTM and CDR2 ANQGSEA. The CDR3 is 13 amino acids. The V end lost 6 bases, the J end lost 9 bases, and 20 bases lay between the germline ends.

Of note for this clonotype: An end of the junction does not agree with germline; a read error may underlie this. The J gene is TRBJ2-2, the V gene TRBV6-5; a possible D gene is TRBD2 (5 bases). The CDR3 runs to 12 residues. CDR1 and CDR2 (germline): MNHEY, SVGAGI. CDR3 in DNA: TGTGCCAGCAGTTCGGGCCTCGGGGAGCTGTCTTTT. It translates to CASSSGLGELSF.

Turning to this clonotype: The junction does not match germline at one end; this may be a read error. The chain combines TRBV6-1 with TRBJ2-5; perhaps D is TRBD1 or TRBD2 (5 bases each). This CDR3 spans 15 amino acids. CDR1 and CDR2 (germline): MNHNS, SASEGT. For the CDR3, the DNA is TGTGCCAGCACCCCCTCTTGGGGGAGTCAAGAGGTCCAGAACTTC. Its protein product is CASTPSWGSQEVQNF.

CDR3 residues: CASSLAWGAGSRNEQFF. The CDR3 DNA is TGTGCCAGCAGCCTAGCCTGGGGTGCGGGGAGCAGAAATGAGCAGTTCTTC. This sequence joins TRBV5-6 and TRBJ2-1; tentatively, D is TRBD2 (6 bases). CDR1 and CDR2 from the germline V gene are SGHDT and YYEEEE. V lost 4 bases to trimming and J lost 7 bases, with 24 bases between them. This CDR3 has 17 residues.

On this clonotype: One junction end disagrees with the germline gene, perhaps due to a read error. CDR3 nucleotides: TGTGCTAGCAGCTCTACAGGGGTTATCGGGGAGCTGTCTTTT. Translation gives CASSSTGVIGELSF. The chain combines TRBV11-1 with TRBJ2-2, with 7 bases that match TRBD1. There are 14 residues in the CDR3. In germline, CDR1 is SGHAT, CDR2 FQDESV (reference sequence). Full variable domain (missing parts from reference TRBV11-1 and TRBJ2-2): EAEVAQSPRYKITEKSQAVAFWCDPISGHATLYWYRQILGQGPELLVQFQDESVVDDSQLPKDRFSAERLKGVDSTLKIQPAELGDSAMYLCASSSTGVIGELSFGEGSRLTVL.

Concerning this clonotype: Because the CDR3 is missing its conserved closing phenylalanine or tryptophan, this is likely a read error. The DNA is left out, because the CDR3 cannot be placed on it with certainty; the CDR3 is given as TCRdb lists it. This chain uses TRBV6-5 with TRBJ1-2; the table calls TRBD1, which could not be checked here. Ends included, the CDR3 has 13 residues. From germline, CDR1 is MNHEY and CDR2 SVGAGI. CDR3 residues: CASSPGGIYGYTI.

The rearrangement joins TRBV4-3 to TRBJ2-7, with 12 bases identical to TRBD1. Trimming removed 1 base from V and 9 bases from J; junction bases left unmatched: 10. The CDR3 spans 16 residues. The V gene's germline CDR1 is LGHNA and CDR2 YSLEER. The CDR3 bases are TGCGCCAGCAGCCAAGGGGCCGGGACAGGGGGCTTCGGGCAGTACTTC. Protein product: CASSQGAGTGGFGQYF.

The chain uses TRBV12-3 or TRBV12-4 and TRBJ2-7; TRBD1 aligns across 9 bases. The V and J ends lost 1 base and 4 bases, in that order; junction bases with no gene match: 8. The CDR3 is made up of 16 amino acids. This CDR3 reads CASSLGTGTGRYEQYF. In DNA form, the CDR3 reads TGTGCCAGCAGTTTAGGAACCGGGACAGGGAGATACGAGCAGTACTTC.

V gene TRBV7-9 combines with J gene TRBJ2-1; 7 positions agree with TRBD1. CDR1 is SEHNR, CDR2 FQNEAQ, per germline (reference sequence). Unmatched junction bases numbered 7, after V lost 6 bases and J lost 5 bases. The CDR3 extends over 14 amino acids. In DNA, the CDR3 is TGTGCCAGCAGGACGAGACAGGGCCACAATGAGCAGTTCTTC. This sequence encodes CASRTRQGHNEQFF.

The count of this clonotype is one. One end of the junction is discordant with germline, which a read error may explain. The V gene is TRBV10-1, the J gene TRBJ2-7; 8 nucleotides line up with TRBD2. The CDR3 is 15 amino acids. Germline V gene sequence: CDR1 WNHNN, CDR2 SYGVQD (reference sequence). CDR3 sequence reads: CASNPGLANSYEQYF. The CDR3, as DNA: TGTGCCAGCAATCCTGGACTAGCAAACTCCTACGAGCAGTACTTC.

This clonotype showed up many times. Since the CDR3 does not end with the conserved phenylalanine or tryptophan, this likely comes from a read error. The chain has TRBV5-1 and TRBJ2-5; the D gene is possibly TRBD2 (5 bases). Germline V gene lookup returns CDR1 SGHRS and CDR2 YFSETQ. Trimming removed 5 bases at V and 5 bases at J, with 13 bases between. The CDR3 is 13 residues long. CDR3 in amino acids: CASSESGSETQYL. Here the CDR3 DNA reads TGCGCCAGCAGTGAATCGGGATCGGAGACCCAGTACTTA.

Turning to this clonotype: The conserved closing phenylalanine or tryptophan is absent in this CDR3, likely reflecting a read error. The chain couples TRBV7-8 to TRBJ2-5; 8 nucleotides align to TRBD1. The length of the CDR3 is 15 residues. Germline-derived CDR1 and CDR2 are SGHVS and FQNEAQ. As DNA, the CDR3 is TGTGCCAGTAGCTTAAACCCACAGGGGGTAGAGACCCAGTACTTA. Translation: CASSLNPQGVETQYL.

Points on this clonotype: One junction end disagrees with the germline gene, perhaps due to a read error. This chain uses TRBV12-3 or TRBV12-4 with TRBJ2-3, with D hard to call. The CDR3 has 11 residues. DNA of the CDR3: TGTGCCATTCGGAGCACACATACGCAGTATTTT. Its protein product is CAIRSTHTQYF.

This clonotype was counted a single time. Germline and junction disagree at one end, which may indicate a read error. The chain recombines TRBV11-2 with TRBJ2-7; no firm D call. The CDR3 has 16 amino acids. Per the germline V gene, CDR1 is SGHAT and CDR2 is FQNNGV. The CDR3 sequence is CANSLEMASKPYEQYF. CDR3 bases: TGTGCCAACAGCTTAGAGATGGCATCAAAACCCTACGAGCAATACTTC.

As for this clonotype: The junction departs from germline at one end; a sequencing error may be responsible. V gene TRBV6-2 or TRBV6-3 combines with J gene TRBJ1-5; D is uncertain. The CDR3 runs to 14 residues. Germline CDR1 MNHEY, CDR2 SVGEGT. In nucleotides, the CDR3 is TGTGCCAGCAGTTACTCGGCAGCAATGCAACCCCTGCATTTT. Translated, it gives CASSYSAAMQPLHF.

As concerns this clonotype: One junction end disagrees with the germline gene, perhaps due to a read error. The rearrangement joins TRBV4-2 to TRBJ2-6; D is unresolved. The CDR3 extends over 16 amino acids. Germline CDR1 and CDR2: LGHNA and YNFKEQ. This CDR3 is CASSQDEQSGANVLTF. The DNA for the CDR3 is TGTGCAAGCAGCCAAGATGAACAGTCTGGGGCCAACGTCCTGACTTTC.

The CDR3 DNA follows: TGTGCCAGCTCACCCGTAGCGGGCCCGACCTACGAGCAGTACTTC. It is translated as CASSPVAGPTYEQYF. The chain uses TRBV18 and TRBJ2-7; 7 bases are shared with TRBD2. The CDR3 spans 15 residues. The germline V gene has CDR1 KGHSH and CDR2 LQKENI. J was trimmed by 2 bases and V by 3 bases; bases with no gene match: 7.